One and the same sample provided the 19 T cell receptor beta chains below, sequenced in a study of control samples from healthy donors and cancer patients. Profiling relied on immunoSEQ multiplex PCR, and the TCRdb table lists in-frame clones only, not all of them. Among roughly 76,000 clones listed, 94% were seen once. Sequenced sample: blood. The receptor set was obtained from a woman aged 40 to 50 in good health.

V usage is TRBV6-2 or TRBV6-3 and J usage is TRBJ2-1, with TRBD2 identical over 10 bases. Germline CDR1 is MNHEY and CDR2 is SVGEGT. This CDR3 is 17 amino acids long. J lost 5 bases, V lost 6 bases, and 13 bases had no gene match. The CDR3 here is CASSPTSGTPGDNEQFF. In DNA, the CDR3 is TGTGCCAGCAGCCCTACTAGCGGGACCCCCGGGGACAATGAGCAGTTCTTC.

The gene calls are TRBV9 and TRBJ1-1, with D unresolved. The CDR3 runs to 11 residues. The germline CDR1 and CDR2 sequences are SGDLS and YYNGEE. Trimming shortened V by 3 bases and J by 8 bases, and 8 bases separated the two germline ends. CDR3 in DNA: TGTGCCAGCAGCGATACGGGAGAAGCTTTCTTT. Residues: CASSDTGEAFF.

V is TRBV7-9 and J is TRBJ2-2; 8 bases are a match to TRBD2. With 0 bases clipped from V and 0 bases from J, the junction kept 6 bases outside the gene matches. CDR1 and CDR2 (germline): SEHNR, FQNEAQ (reference sequence). This CDR3 has 18 amino acids. Here the CDR3 reads CASSLAGGGGTNTGELFF. The CDR3 region has the DNA TGTGCCAGCAGCTTAGCAGGAGGCGGGGGGACGAACACCGGGGAGCTGTTTTTT.

The V call is TRBV4-2, the J call TRBJ2-1, with TRBD2 matching 7 bases. Trimming removed 0 bases from V and 4 bases from J; junction bases left unmatched: 9. This CDR3 has 17 amino acids. Per germline, CDR1 LGHNA and CDR2 YNFKEQ. The CDR3 region is CASSQEAAGVWYNEQFF. Written as DNA, the CDR3 is TGTGCCAGCAGCCAAGAGGCGGCGGGAGTATGGTACAATGAGCAGTTCTTC.

The chain couples TRBV24-1 to TRBJ2-3; 9 bases are shared with TRBD2. The germline V gene encodes CDR1 KGHDR and CDR2 SFDVKD. The CDR3 has 15 residues. Trimming at V came to 4 bases and at J to 3 bases, leaving 4 bases not matched to a gene. The CDR3 loop is CATSEAGGGTDTQYF. CDR3 coding DNA: TGTGCCACCAGTGAGGCGGGAGGGGGAACAGATACGCAGTATTTT.

This sequence joins TRBV7-3 and TRBJ1-1, with a possible D match to TRBD1 (5 bases). Deletions cut 3 bases from V and 6 bases from J, with 11 bases between. The V gene's germline CDR1 is SGHTA and CDR2 FQGTGA. This CDR3 has 13 residues. Written as DNA, the CDR3 is TGTGCCAGCAGCTTGGGGCCGGTCGCTGAAGCTTTCTTT. This gives the protein CASSLGPVAEAFF.

In its sample, this clone was seen a few times. This chain connects TRBV5-8 to TRBJ2-1; TRBD2 matches at 13 bases. V shed 1 base, J shed 8 bases, and the junction held 12 bases outside the gene matches. CDR1 is SGHTS and CDR2 is YDEGEE in the germline V gene. The CDR3 is 18 residues long. CDR3 region: CASSLLSTSGGATDEQFF. The CDR3 nucleotides read TGTGCCAGCAGCTTGCTCTCCACTAGCGGGGGGGCCACAGATGAGCAGTTCTTC.

V is TRBV19 and J is TRBJ1-1; 8 bases align to TRBD1. Germline CDR1 and CDR2: LNHDA and SQIVND (reference sequence). CDR3 size: 14 residues. Trimming cost V 5 bases and J 3 bases; bases outside gene matches: 5. Here the CDR3 reads CASSQDRVYTEAFF. The CDR3 region has the DNA TGTGCCAGTAGTCAGGACAGGGTTTACACTGAAGCTTTCTTT.

This chain uses TRBV5-1 with TRBJ2-7; 10 bases line up with TRBD1. The junction had 12 bases not matched to a gene; V was cut back by 0 bases and J by 3 bases. Germline CDR1 reads SGHRS; CDR2 reads YFSETQ. The CDR3 is 18 residues long. CDR3 bases: TGCGCCAGCAGCTTGGAGGGACAGGGGTCTAGCTTTATCTACGAGCAGTACTTC. It yields the protein CASSLEGQGSSFIYEQYF.

This chain uses TRBV6-5 with TRBJ2-7; D may be TRBD1 (6 bases). In germline, CDR1 is MNHEY, CDR2 SVGAGI. The CDR3 contains 14 residues. V lost 8 bases, J lost 0 bases, and 14 bases lay in between. The CDR3 nucleotides read TGTGCCAGCGTAAAAGACAGGAGCTCCTACGAGCAGTACTTC. Protein product: CASVKDRSSYEQYF.

This chain uses TRBV13 with TRBJ2-1; 11 bases fit TRBD2. Looked up from germline, CDR1 is PRHDT and CDR2 is FYEKMQ (reference sequence). The ends lost 3 bases at V and 6 bases at J; junction bases unmatched: 4. There are 15 residues in the CDR3. DNA for the CDR3: TGTGCCAGCAGCTTGCTAGCGGGAGGAGGCAATGAGCAGTTCTTC. This translates into CASSLLAGGGNEQFF.

The V and J genes are TRBV27 and TRBJ1-1; D unresolved. Trimming left V 2 bases short and J 1 base short, with 5 bases between. The CDR3 loop spans 13 amino acids. Germline V gives CDR1 MNHEY, CDR2 SMNVEV (reference sequence). CDR3 amino acids: CASSLVENTEAFF. In DNA form, the CDR3 reads TGTGCCAGCAGTTTAGTAGAGAACACTGAAGCTTTCTTT.

This rearrangement joins TRBV20-1 to TRBJ2-5; no clear D gene. The V and J ends lost 3 bases and 4 bases respectively, with 9 bases between them. The CDR3 has 12 residues. Looked up from germline, CDR1 is DFQATT and CDR2 is SNEGSKA (reference sequence). This CDR3 reads CSASTGGETQYF. The CDR3 DNA sequence: TGCAGTGCTAGTACGGGTGGAGAGACCCAGTACTTC.

The chain recombines TRBV6-2 or TRBV6-3 with TRBJ2-3; TRBD2 agrees at 9 bases. Unmatched junction bases numbered 9, after V lost 2 bases and J lost 3 bases. This CDR3 is built from 17 residues. Germline-derived CDR1 and CDR2 are MNHEY and SVGEGT. CDR3 DNA sequence: TGTGCCAGCAGTTACACGGGCGGGGGGGCCAAAACAGATACGCAGTATTTT. This gives the protein CASSYTGGGAKTDTQYF.

The V and J genes are TRBV19 and TRBJ2-7; 10 bases match TRBD1. Germline trimming cut 0 bases from V and 2 bases from J; bases unmatched to any gene: 4. Germline loops: CDR1 LNHDA, CDR2 SQIVND (reference sequence). The CDR3 loop spans 16 amino acids. The CDR3 coding sequence is TGTGCCAGTAGTATAGACGCGGGACAGGGGACCTACGAGCAGTACTTC. Protein: CASSIDAGQGTYEQYF. Combining the CDR3 with reference TRBV19 and TRBJ2-7 gives the whole variable domain DGGITQSPKYLFRKEGQNVTLSCEQNLNHDAMYWYRQDPGQGLRLIYYSQIVNDFQKGDIAEGYSVSREKKESFPLTVTSAQKNPTAFYLCASSIDAGQGTYEQYFGPGTRLTVT.

The J gene is TRBJ1-5, the V gene TRBV2, with D tentatively TRBD1 (5 bases). V was cut by 2 bases and J by 9 bases, with 20 bases left in between. Germline CDR1 reads SNHLY; CDR2 reads FYNNEI. This CDR3 region has 16 residues. CDR3 in amino acids: CASSETTDSWYRPQHF. The DNA of the CDR3 is TGTGCCAGCAGTGAAACTACCGACAGTTGGTATCGGCCCCAGCATTTT.

The rearrangement joins TRBV3-1 (or the pseudogene TRBV3-2) to TRBJ1-1; D unresolved. V dropped 0 bases and J dropped 1 base, with 9 bases sitting between them. The CDR3 loop spans 15 amino acids. From germline, CDR1 is LGHDT and CDR2 YNNKEL (reference sequence). Here the CDR3 reads CASSQEGQQNTEAFF. For the CDR3, the DNA is TGTGCCAGCAGCCAAGAGGGCCAGCAGAACACTGAAGCTTTCTTT.

The genes are TRBV9 and TRBJ2-3, with 10 bases fitting TRBD2. Germline CDR1 and CDR2: SGDLS and YYNGEE. Trimming took 5 bases from V and 0 from J; bases not matched to a gene: 6. There are 16 residues in the CDR3. The CDR3 nucleotides are TGTGCCAGCAGGGATAGCGGGGGGATCAGCACAGATACGCAGTATTTT. Its translation: CASRDSGGISTDTQYF.

This chain links TRBV28 with TRBJ1-2, with TRBD1 matching 7 bases. This CDR3 comprises 14 residues. Germline assignment: CDR1 MDHEN and CDR2 SYDVKM. J gave up 3 bases and V 5 bases, and 6 bases lay outside the gene matches. CDR3 DNA sequence: TGTGCCAGCAGTCGCGACAGGGCCGACTATGGCTACACCTTC. Translation gives CASSRDRADYGYTF.